This TCR beta chain was documented in a study of Graves' ophthalmopathy and Graves' hyperthyroidism. This clonotype has ten or more counts. V lost 5 bases to trimming and J lost 5 bases; unmatched junction nucleotides: 14. The length of the CDR3 is 16 residues. Certain patients were not enrolled. These were patients with other autoimmune diseases, uncontrolled infections, pregnancy or lactation. The PBMCs were taken from roughly 9.3 ml of fresh peripheral blood. Investigators amplified TCR beta CDR3 regions from RNA transcripts. Amplification began with first-round RT-PCR using HTBI primers, then second-round multiplex PCR was performed. TCRdb ran MiXCR on the multiplex PCR reads and lists one entry per CDR3 protein. The sample holds some 380,000 distinct CDR3 sequences, about 16% seen once.

This TCR derives from a woman aged 18-29 years with stable Graves' hyperthyroidism. Sequencing was carried out using peripheral blood. The chain joins TRBV12-3 or TRBV12-4 to TRBJ2-5, with 7 bases that match TRBD1. The CDR3 coding sequence is TGTGCCAGCAGTCAAGTGGGTCAGGGGGATCGGGAGACCCAGTACTTC. Its translation is CASSQVGQGDRETQYF.